The source of this TCR beta chain is a study of identical twins. A few counts support this clonotype. The trim removed 1 base at V and 2 bases at J, leaving 1 base unmatched. The germline gives CDR1 LGHNA, CDR2 YSLEER. The CDR3 sequence is 14 residues long. A single record per CDR3 protein comes from TCRdb applying MiXCR to the 5' RACE reads. The table includes approximately 190,000 distinct CDR3 sequences, roughly 15% detected once. This same sample was also part of a study on T cells expressing NK-cell markers. That investigation notes: Beta-chain profiling covered CD3+CD56+NKG2C+, CD3+CD56+NKG2C- and CD3+CD56-NKG2C+ sorted subsets. Dominant NKG2C+ clonotypes accounted for 1.0-7.0% of CD8+ T cells in about 6 donors.

This clonotype originated in a woman under 30 in good health. The sequencing input was CD8+ T cells sorted from blood. The chain has TRBV4-3 and TRBJ2-7; TRBD1 aligns across 8 bases. This CDR3 is CASSQGGQAYEQYF. The CDR3 DNA is TGCGCCAGCAGCCAAGGGGGACAGGCCTACGAGCAGTACTTC.